The present T cell receptor (beta chain) was sequenced within a study of blood T cell repertoires in COVID-19. Looking at the study overall: Samples came from the United States, Italy and Spain, spanning acute and convalescent COVID-19. T cells, B-cell-depleted T cells, or PBMCs supplied cDNA or gDNA.

How the authors handled the data: Nucleated cell counts were estimated from reference gene primer amplification. Data came from immunoSEQ multiplex PCR; TCRdb stores just in-frame clones and leaves some out. For V, J and clone size, that table is used; D and trimming come from the DNA. The sample yields nearly 200,000 clones, approximately 80% seen once. This sequence originates from a human donor in a cohort sampled during active COVID-19. Sequencing input: peripheral blood.

The CDR3 DNA reads TGCAGTGCTAGTCTGGCTAGCGGAGTCTACAATGAGCAGTTCTTC. Translated, it gives CSASLASGVYNEQFF. The chain couples TRBV20-1 to TRBJ2-1, with 7 bases aligning to TRBD2. Per germline, CDR1 DFQATT and CDR2 SNEGSKA (reference sequence). V was clipped by 3 bases and J by 3 bases; unmatched bases: 8. This CDR3 has 15 amino acids.